Given below is one TCR beta chain in context. In the original analysis: Estimates of nucleated cell counts were drawn from the amplification of reference gene primers. Measured with immunoSEQ multiplex PCR; TCRdb has only the in-frame clones, and not every one. V and J calls and clone size are given by that table; D and trimming were obtained from the DNA. The sample includes around 200,000 clones, 85% to 90% of them seen just once. The record originates from a study of blood T cell repertoires in COVID-19. Study details: COVID-19 samples, acute and convalescent, were from the United States, Italy and Spain. Sources were T cells, B-cell-depleted T cells, or PBMCs; the material itself was cDNA or gDNA.

In germline, CDR1 is SGHRS, CDR2 YFSETQ. The V and J ends lost 2 bases and 7 bases, in that order; junction bases with no gene match: 4. The CDR3 length is 15 residues. The rearrangement links TRBV5-1 to TRBJ1-6; 9 nucleotides agree with TRBD1. The sequenced sample consisted of peripheral blood. The sequence was collected from a woman younger than 35 who had recovered from COVID-19. CDR3 amino acids: CASSFGQGNNSPLHF. The CDR3 nucleotides are TGCGCCAGCAGCTTTGGACAGGGGAACAATTCACCCCTCCACTTT.